This T cell receptor beta chain was retrieved from a study of beta chain features in type 1 diabetes. Study as a whole: Age, gender and cell yields were similar between patients and healthy donors.

Broader study findings: Moderate yet significant TCRB CDR3 shortening was seen in Type 1 diabetes patients in all four CD4+ subsets. At VDJ recombination sites, type 1 diabetes patients had fewer insertions and more deleted nucleotides.

The whole isolated RNA underwent reverse transcription, so sequencing captured expressed TCRB transcripts. Assay: immunoSEQ multiplex PCR; the TCRdb copy retains only in-frame clones and omits some. This sample has 900,000 or so clones, with around a sixth found just once. This clone occurred a few times. Its antigen is as yet unknown. Researchers reported sorting CD4+ naive, central memory, regulatory and stem cell-like memory cells via CD45RO/CCR7/CD25/CD127/CD95/CD27. This CDR3 spans 14 amino acids. Germline V gene sequence: CDR1 SGHTS, CDR2 YDEGEE. V lost 1 base and J lost 8, with 13 bases in between.

Sequencing input: naive CD4+ T cells from blood. This TCR was sampled from a woman aged 18-29 years in good health. This chain uses TRBV5-8 with TRBJ2-1; TRBD2 might be the D (6 bases). DNA for the CDR3: TGTGCCAGCAGCTTGTTCCGGGAGACGGATGAGCAGTTCTTC. Its translation is CASSLFRETDEQFF.